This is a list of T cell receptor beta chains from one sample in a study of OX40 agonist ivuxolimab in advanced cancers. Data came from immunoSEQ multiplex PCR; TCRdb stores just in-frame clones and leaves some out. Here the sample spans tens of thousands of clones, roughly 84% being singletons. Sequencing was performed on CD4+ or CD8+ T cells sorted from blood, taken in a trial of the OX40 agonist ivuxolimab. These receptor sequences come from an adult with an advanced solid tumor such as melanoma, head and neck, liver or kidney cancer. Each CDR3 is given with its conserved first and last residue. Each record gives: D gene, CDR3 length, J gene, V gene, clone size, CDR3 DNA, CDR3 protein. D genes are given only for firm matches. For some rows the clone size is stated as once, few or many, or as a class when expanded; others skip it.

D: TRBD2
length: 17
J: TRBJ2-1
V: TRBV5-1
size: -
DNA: TGCGCCAGCAGCTTGACGGGGACTAGCGGAGCGGGTTTGGAGCAGTTCTTC
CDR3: CASSLTGTSGAGLEQFF

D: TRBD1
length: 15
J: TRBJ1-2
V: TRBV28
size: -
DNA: TGTGCCAGCAGAGGGGACAGCGAGGGTAACTATGGCTACACCTTC
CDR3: CASRGDSEGNYGYTF

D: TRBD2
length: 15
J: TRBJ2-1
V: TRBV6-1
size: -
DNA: TGTGCCAGCAGTGCACTAGCGGGGGTCTCCAATGAGCAGTTCTTC
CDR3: CASSALAGVSNEQFF

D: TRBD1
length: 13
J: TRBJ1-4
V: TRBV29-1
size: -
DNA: TGCAGCGCCAGGACAGGAGACACTGAAAAACTGTTTTTT
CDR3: CSARTGDTEKLFF

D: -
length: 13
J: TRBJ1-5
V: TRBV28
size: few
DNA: TGTGCCAGCAGAATCCAGGGGAATCAGCCCCAGCATTTT
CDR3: CASRIQGNQPQHF

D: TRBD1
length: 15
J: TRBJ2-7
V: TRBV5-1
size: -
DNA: TGCGCCAGCAGCTTGCTTCCGGGACAGACCTACGAGCAGTACTTC
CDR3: CASSLLPGQTYEQYF

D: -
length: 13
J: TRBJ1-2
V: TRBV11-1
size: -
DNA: TGTGCCAGCAGCTTCCGCAGGGGCGCAGGCTACACCTTC
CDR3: CASSFRRGAGYTF

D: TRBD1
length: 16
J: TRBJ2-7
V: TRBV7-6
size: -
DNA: TGTGCCAGCAGCTTAGCTGACAGGGGTCTAGGGTACGAGCAGTACTTC
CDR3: CASSLADRGLGYEQYF

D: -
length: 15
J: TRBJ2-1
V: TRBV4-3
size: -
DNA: TGCGCCAGCAGCCAAAATGGAGGGGGGAAAAGTGAGCAGTTCTTC
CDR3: CASSQNGGGKSEQFF

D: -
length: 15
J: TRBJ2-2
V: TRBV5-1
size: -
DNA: TGCGCCAGCAGGTTGGACATGTTGAACACCGGGGAGCTGTTTTTT
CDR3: CASRLDMLNTGELFF

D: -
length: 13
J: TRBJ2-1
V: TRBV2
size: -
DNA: TGTGCCTGCCAGTTGGGTCGTATAAATGAGCAGTTCTTC
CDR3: CACQLGRINEQFF

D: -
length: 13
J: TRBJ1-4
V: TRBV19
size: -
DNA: TGTGCCAGTAGTACAACTCCAAATGAAAAACTGTTTTTT
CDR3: CASSTTPNEKLFF

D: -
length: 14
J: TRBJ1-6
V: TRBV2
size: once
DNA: TGTGCCAGCAGTGAAGAGTCGTTTAATTCACCCCTCCACTTT
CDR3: CASSEESFNSPLHF

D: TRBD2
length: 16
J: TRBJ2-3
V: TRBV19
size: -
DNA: TGTGCCAGTAGGAATCCGGGACTAGCGGCTGGTAGTACGCAGTATTTT
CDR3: CASRNPGLAAGSTQYF

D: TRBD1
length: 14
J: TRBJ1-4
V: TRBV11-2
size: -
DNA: TGTGCCAGCAGCTTCGGACAGGTTATTGAAAAACTGTTTTTT
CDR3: CASSFGQVIEKLFF

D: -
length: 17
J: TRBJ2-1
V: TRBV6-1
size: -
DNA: TGTGCCAGCAGTGCGGGGGCCGGGGTACGGGGAACGGCTGAGCAGTTCTTC
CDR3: CASSAGAGVRGTAEQFF

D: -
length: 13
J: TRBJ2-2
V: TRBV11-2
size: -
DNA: TGTGCCAGCAGCTCCCGCACCACCGGGGAGCTGTTTTTT
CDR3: CASSSRTTGELFF

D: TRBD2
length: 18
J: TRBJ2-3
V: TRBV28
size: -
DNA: TGTGCCAGCAGTCCCTTCGGACTAGCGGGGGGCGGGAGAGATACGCAGTATTTT
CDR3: CASSPFGLAGGGRDTQYF

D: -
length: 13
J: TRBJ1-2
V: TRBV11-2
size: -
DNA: TGTGCCAGCAGCTTAGTCCCAGGCTATGGCTACACCTTC
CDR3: CASSLVPGYGYTF

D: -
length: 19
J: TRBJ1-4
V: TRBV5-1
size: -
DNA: TGCGCCAGCAGCCCCTGGGGACTGGACTCCCTTGCAACTAATGAAAAACTGTTTTTT
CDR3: CASSPWGLDSLATNEKLFF

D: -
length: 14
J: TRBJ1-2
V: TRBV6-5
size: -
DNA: TGTGCCAGCAGTTATGGTTCGGGGGACTATGGCTACACCTTC
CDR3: CASSYGSGDYGYTF

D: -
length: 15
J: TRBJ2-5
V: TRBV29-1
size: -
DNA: TGCAGCGTCGTACGGGGATCGGCAGGCCAAGAGACCCAGTACTTC
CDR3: CSVVRGSAGQETQYF

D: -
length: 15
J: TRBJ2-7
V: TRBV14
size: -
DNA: TGTGCCAGCAGCCAAGATCTCGGGCCCAGCGACGAGCAGTACTTC
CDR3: CASSQDLGPSDEQYF

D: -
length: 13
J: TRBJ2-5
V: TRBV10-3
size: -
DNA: TGTGCCATCAATCAGGGGGGGCAAGAGACCCAGTACTTC
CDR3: CAINQGGQETQYF

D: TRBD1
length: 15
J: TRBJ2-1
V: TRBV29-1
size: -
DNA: TGCAGCGTATTGGGTGACAGGGGGTCTTACAATGAGCAGTTCTTC
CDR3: CSVLGDRGSYNEQFF

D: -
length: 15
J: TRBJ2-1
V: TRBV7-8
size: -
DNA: TGTGCCAGCACCTTACAGGGTATTTTGTACAATGAGCAGTTCTTC
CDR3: CASTLQGILYNEQFF

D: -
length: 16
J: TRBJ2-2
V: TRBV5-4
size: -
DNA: TGTGCCAGCAGCAAGGAGATGAGGACGGACACCGGGGAGCTGTTTTTT
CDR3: CASSKEMRTDTGELFF

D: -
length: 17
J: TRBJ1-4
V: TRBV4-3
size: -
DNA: TGCGCCAGCAGCCAAGGATCACGAATCCACCAAGGGGAAAAACTGTTTTTT
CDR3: CASSQGSRIHQGEKLFF

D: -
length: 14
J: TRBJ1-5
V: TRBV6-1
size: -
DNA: TGTGCCAGCAGTGGACAGAGGAGCAATCAGCCCCAGCATTTT
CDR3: CASSGQRSNQPQHF

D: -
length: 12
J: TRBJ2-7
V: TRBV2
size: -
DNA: TGTGCCAGCAGGAGAGGGGCCTACGAGCAGTACTTC
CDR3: CASRRGAYEQYF

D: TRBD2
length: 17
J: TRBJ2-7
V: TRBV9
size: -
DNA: TGTGCCAGCAGCGTGCTAGCGGGGGGGCTTGCTGGAAACGAGCAGTACTTC
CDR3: CASSVLAGGLAGNEQYF

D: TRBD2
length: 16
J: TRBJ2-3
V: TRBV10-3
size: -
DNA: TGTGCCATCAGTGAAGTGCGGGGGGACAGCACAGATACGCAGTATTTT
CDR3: CAISEVRGDSTDTQYF

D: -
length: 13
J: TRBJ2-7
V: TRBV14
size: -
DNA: TGTGCCAGCAGCCCGGACCCGGCCCTACAGCAGTACTTC
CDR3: CASSPDPALQQYF

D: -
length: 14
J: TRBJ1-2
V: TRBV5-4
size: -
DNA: TGTGCCAGCAGCTTGGTGGAGGACCTCTATGGCTACACCTTC
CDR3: CASSLVEDLYGYTF

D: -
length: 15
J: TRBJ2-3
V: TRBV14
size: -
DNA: TGTGCCAGCAGCCAGATCCAGGGGAGGCAAGATACGCAGTATTTT
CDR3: CASSQIQGRQDTQYF

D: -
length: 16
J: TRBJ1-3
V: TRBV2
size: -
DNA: TGTGCCAGCAGTGAAACCGGGGCCCTCTCTGGAAACACCATATATTTT
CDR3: CASSETGALSGNTIYF

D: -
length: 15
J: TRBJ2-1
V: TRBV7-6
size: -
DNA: TGTGCCAGCAGCTTAGCGGGAGAGTTCAGCAATGAGCAGTTCTTC
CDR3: CASSLAGEFSNEQFF

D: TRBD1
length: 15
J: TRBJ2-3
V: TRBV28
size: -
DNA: TGTGCCAGCCGGACAGGGCCTTCTTACACAGATACGCAGTATTTT
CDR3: CASRTGPSYTDTQYF

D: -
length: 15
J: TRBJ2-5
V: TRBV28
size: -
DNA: TGTGCCAGCAGTCTTGAGGCTACCTGGGAAGAGACCCAGTACTTC
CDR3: CASSLEATWEETQYF

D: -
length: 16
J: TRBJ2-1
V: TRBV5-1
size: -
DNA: TGCGCCAGCAGCTTGGTTGGGGGCAGGATCTACAATGAGCAGTTCTTC
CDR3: CASSLVGGRIYNEQFF